This T cell receptor beta chain derives from a study of beta chain features in type 1 diabetes (dated by TCRdb to the late 2010s). Context from the whole study: Patients and healthy donors did not differ in mean age, gender distribution, total cell number or subset yield. A total of about 110,000,000 sorted cells were examined across all samples, and a strong correlation was observed between cell number per subset and RNA yield. In the study, TCRB repertoires of sorted circulating CD4+ T cell subsets from recently diagnosed type 1 diabetes patients were compared with those of matched healthy donors. Regulatory and stem cell-like memory subsets were isolated from only 8 patients and about eight healthy donors, whereas naive and central memory subsets came from all 28 donors.

In its sample, this clone was seen a few times. Its recognized antigen is unknown. Qualities for individual bases were not recorded, and no much larger clone is one base off. General study outcomes and caveats: Patients with type 1 diabetes made fewer insertions and deleted more nucleotides at VDJ recombination sites, implying thymic rearrangement abnormalities. HLA sub-analyses involved small numbers of individuals, so any influence of HLA type on TCRB rearrangement remained unresolved. Because cDNA rather than genomic DNA was sequenced, highly expressing activated cells could have been over-represented, although no difference in activation and CD3 levels was found between groups. Naive, central memory and regulatory TCRB repertoires appeared to be more alike among patients than among healthy donors. Type 1 diabetes patients showed a moderate but significant shortening of TCRB CDR3 length in all four CD4+ subsets. Shorter templates might have been favored by PCR, but patient and control samples were amplified and corrected together, so both groups would have been affected equally by any skew.

Here V drops 8 bases and J drops 7 bases, and the junction holds 17 bases not matched to any gene. The CDR3 runs 16 residues from the cysteine to the phenylalanine. The kept DNA is CDR3 alone, 48 bases in frame from the first base. Via the germline V gene, CDR1 is MDHEN and CDR2 SYDVKM. The entire amount of isolated RNA was reverse transcribed using the High Capacity cDNA Reverse Transcription Kit, so the sequenced TCRB transcripts were expressed ones. Naive, central memory and regulatory T cell samples underwent deep immunoSEQ sequencing, averaging about 3.5 million total reads per sample. After sorted cells were lysed in RLT buffer, RNA was extracted with DNase-treated RNeasy Micro or Mini kits, with the choice depending on cell number. To prevent cross-contamination, every cell subset was processed on its own, while patient and healthy donor samples were processed together. TCRB sequences were amplified from cDNA with the immunoSEQ multiplex PCR, producing 87-bp fragments spanning the CDR3 region. Amplicons were sequenced on the Illumina HiSeq platform. The original methods were these. PCR bias was computationally corrected using synthetic template baselines, reads within Hamming distance 2 were collapsed, and singletons that could not be merged were discarded. Reads were aligned to IMGT to assign V, D and J genes, CDR3 length, and insertions or deletions at six rearrangement sites. Within each subset, clonotype counts were normalized to the number of sorted cells before true diversity and Gini coefficients were calculated with the tcR R package. The overlap coefficient, calculated on TCRB nucleotide sequences, was used to quantify repertoire sharing. Out-of-frame TCRB sequences from naive cells were analyzed to stand in for the pre-selection repertoire. TCRdb holds this immuneACCESS table with in-frame rearrangements only. Some clones are missing; in checked studies, unresolved V genes explain under half, and the rest has no known cause. For V, J and clone size, that table is used; D and trimming come from the DNA. In all, the sample holds hundreds of thousands of clones, and around 15% of those were seen once. The top ten hold 0.03% to 0.04% of the sample.

A single peripheral blood draw of approximately 100 mL on average was collected from each donor into heparinised tubes. Using a panel that included CD45RO, CCR7, CD25, CD127, CD95 and CD27, naive, central memory, regulatory and stem cell-like memory CD4+ T cells were sorted on a BD FACSAria II. All sorted populations exceeded 95% purity. PBMCs were separated immediately by Lymphoprep density gradient centrifugation and were stained directly, without being cultured. Samples were stained and sorted in pairs, with one healthy donor and one patient per experiment, so that batch effects were minimized. Sequenced material: naive CD4+ T cells from blood. What the cell subset or site label conveys for this sample: true naive CD4+ T cells. The chain is assembled from TRBV28 and TRBJ2-1; TRBD2 lines up with 7 middle nucleotides. This receptor was obtained from a man aged 18 to 30 with type 1 diabetes. The CDR3 amino acid sequence is: CASAGQRDSLRNEQFF. The DNA sequence follows: TGTGCCAGCGCTGGCCAGCGGGATTCCCTCAGAAATGAGCAGTTCTTC. Full variable domain (CDR3 extended with the reference TRBV28 and TRBJ2-1 proteins): DVKVTQSSRYLVKRTGEKVFLECVQDMDHENMFWYRQDPGLGLRLIYFSYDVKMKEKGDIPEGYSVSREKKERFSLILESASTNQTSMYLCASAGQRDSLRNEQFFGPGTRLTVL.